What follows is one TCR beta chain and its context. Enrolment of Seattle patients took place during active infection, and they were followed longitudinally. The sample originates from a study of blood T cell repertoires in COVID-19. Study overall: Samples representing acute and convalescent COVID-19 were sourced from the United States, Italy and Spain.

This table comes from immunoSEQ multiplex PCR, and its TCRdb copy is limited to in-frame clones, with some not included. This table holds under 250,000 clones, roughly 85% found once. The V gene's germline CDR1 is MNHNS and CDR2 SASEGT. This CDR3 has 16 amino acids. V lost 2 bases and J lost 5; bases outside the gene matches: 3. This chain uses TRBV6-1 with TRBJ2-2; 12 bases map to TRBD2. Material for sequencing was peripheral blood. The sequence derives from an older woman with COVID-19, enrolled during active disease. CDR3 coding DNA: TGTGCCAGCAGTGAATCGACTAGCGGGAGTACCGGGGAGCTGTTTTTT. Translating gives CASSESTSGSTGELFF.